Listed below are T cell receptor beta chains from one sample, sequenced in a study of blood T cell repertoires in COVID-19. Sequencing used immunoSEQ multiplex PCR; TCRdb keeps in-frame clones, though not all of them. The sample has some 48,000 clones, 70% to 80% seen once. Sequencing was performed on PBMCs or T cells enriched from blood (not recorded which). These receptors came from a woman aged 50 to 60 with acute COVID-19. Both conserved end residues are part of each CDR3. A D gene is named only where the DNA matches it firmly. Clone size appears in some rows only: once, few, many, or a class for an expanded clone.

>-|TRBV4-1|15|-|TRBJ2-7
TGCGCCAGCAGCCGTACAGACCTAACGTCCTACGAGCAGTACTTC
CASSRTDLTSYEQYF
>-|TRBV10-1|13|-|TRBJ2-7
TGCGCCAGCAGTGAGAGGCGGACCTACGAGCAGTACTTC
CASSERRTYEQYF
>TRBD1|TRBV9|14|-|TRBJ2-7
TGTGCCAGCAGCCCGACCGGGACAGAATACGAGCAGTACTTC
CASSPTGTEYEQYF
>-|TRBV30|10|-|TRBJ2-3
TGTGCCTGCAGACTTGAGACGCAGTATTTT
CACRLETQYF
>TRBD2|TRBV4-2|17|once|TRBJ2-5
TGTGCCAGCAGCCAAGATAACCCACTAGCGGGGAAAGAGACCCAGTACTTC
CASSQDNPLAGKETQYF
>-|TRBV6-1|18|once|TRBJ2-4
TGTGCCAGCAGTGTGAGGAAGAACCTAACTAGAGCCAAAAACATTCAGTACTTC
CASSVRKNLTRAKNIQYF
>TRBD1|TRBV27|17|-|TRBJ1-4
TGTGCCAGCAGTTCCGAGAGCGCCAGGGGGAAAAATGAAAAACTGTTTTTT
CASSSESARGKNEKLFF
>-|TRBV19|13|-|TRBJ2-2
TGTGCCAGTAGTATTTGGCTCACCGGGGAGCTGTTTTTT
CASSIWLTGELFF
>-|TRBV7-8|18|-|TRBJ2-6
TGTGCCAGCAGCTTAGTCTACAGGCAAACTTTTGGGGCCAACGTCCTGACTTTC
CASSLVYRQTFGANVLTF
>-|TRBV3-1/TRBV3-2|15|-|TRBJ2-7
TGTGCCAGCAGCTTACAACCGGGACACAGATACGAGCAGTACTTC
CASSLQPGHRYEQYF
>TRBD1|TRBV2|14|-|TRBJ2-7
TGTGCCAGCAGTGGGGGACAGGTCCCCTACGAGCAGTACTTC
CASSGGQVPYEQYF
>TRBD1|TRBV7-9|14|-|TRBJ2-3
TGTGCCAGCAGGGGGACAGGGCCCACAGATACGCAGTATTTT
CASRGTGPTDTQYF
>TRBD2|TRBV7-9|14|-|TRBJ2-5
TGTGCCAGCACCCCATCGCGGGGGAGAGAGACCCAGTACTTC
CASTPSRGRETQYF
>TRBD1|TRBV6-9|15|-|TRBJ1-3
TGTGCCAGCAGCCGACAGCAGGGGGCGCTTGACACCATATATTTT
CASSRQQGALDTIYF
>-|TRBV10-3|11|-|TRBJ2-1
TGTGCCATCGAGAACAGCGGAGACCAGTTCTTC
CAIENSGDQFF
>-|TRBV6-1|15|once|TRBJ2-6
TGTGCCAGCAGTGAGCTGAGCTCTGGGGCCAACGTCCTGACTTTC
CASSELSSGANVLTF
>-|TRBV5-1|13|-|TRBJ1-4
TGCGCCAGCAGCTTAGAAGGGGAACCCAAACTGTTTTTT
CASSLEGEPKLFF
>TRBD1|TRBV7-9|14|-|TRBJ1-2
TGTGCCAGCAGCCACCGGACAGGGTCGGATGGCTACACCTTC
CASSHRTGSDGYTF
>-|TRBV19|14|-|TRBJ2-7
TGTGCCAGTAGTACCCTAGGGAGCTCCTACGAGCAGTACTTC
CASSTLGSSYEQYF
>-|TRBV19|15|-|TRBJ2-3
TGTGCCAGTAGTCGGAAGGCTGAGGGAACAGATACGCAGTATTTT
CASSRKAEGTDTQYF
>-|TRBV30|14|-|TRBJ2-5
TGTGCCTGGAGTGTATTGGGGGCCAAAGAGACCCAGTACTTC
CAWSVLGAKETQYF
>TRBD2|TRBV7-6|14|-|TRBJ2-7
TGTGCCACGTCGCTGGGGAGGGACCGGTACGAGCAGTACTTC
CATSLGRDRYEQYF
>TRBD2|TRBV5-6|15|-|TRBJ2-3
TGTGCCAGCAGCCCCCAAGCGGGATACACAGATACGCAGTATTTT
CASSPQAGYTDTQYF
>TRBD2|TRBV5-5|16|-|TRBJ2-3
TGTGCCAGCAGCTGGGACCTAGCGGGATTCACAGATACGCAGTATTTT
CASSWDLAGFTDTQYF
>-|TRBV6-4|15|-|TRBJ2-2
TGTGCCAGCAGTGACGGGGGAGGATCCACCGGGGAGCCGTTTTTT
CASSDGGGSTGEPFF
>TRBD1|TRBV9|15|-|TRBJ1-5
TGTGCCAGCAGCGTAGGGGGACAGATTAATCAGCCCCAGCATTTT
CASSVGGQINQPQHF
>-|TRBV6-5|11|-|TRBJ1-1
TGTGCCAGCGGGCAGGCCGATGAGGCTTTCTTT
CASGQADEAFF
>-|TRBV30|14|once|TRBJ1-4
TGTGCCTGGAGACCCGGGGACACGAATGAAAAACTGTTTTTT
CAWRPGDTNEKLFF
>TRBD1|TRBV28|14|-|TRBJ2-1
TGTGCCAGCAGCACGACAGGGGGTTACAATGAGCAGTTCTTC
CASSTTGGYNEQFF
>-|TRBV7-9|14|-|TRBJ1-1
TGTGCCAGCAGCTTAAGACAGGAGAACACTGAAGCTTTCTTT
CASSLRQENTEAFF
>-|TRBV7-2|14|-|TRBJ2-7
TGTGCCAGCAGCTTAAACCGGGACTCCTACGAGCAGTACTTC
CASSLNRDSYEQYF
>-|TRBV12-5|13|-|TRBJ1-1
TGTGCTAGTGGCGCAGGGTTATACACTGAAGCTTTCTTT
CASGAGLYTEAFF
>-|TRBV29-1|13|-|TRBJ1-1
TGCAGCGTTGAGAGGCAGGGAAGAACTGAAGCTTTCTTT
CSVERQGRTEAFF
>TRBD2|TRBV7-6|17|-|TRBJ2-3
TGTGCCAGCAGCACGGGACTAGCGGGGGGACACACAGATACGCAGTATTTT
CASSTGLAGGHTDTQYF
>TRBD1|TRBV4-1|16|many|TRBJ2-7
TGCGCCAGCAGCCAAGGGCTGGGGGACAGGGGCTACGAGCAGTACTTC
CASSQGLGDRGYEQYF
>TRBD1|TRBV18|17|-|TRBJ2-2
TGTGCCAGCTCACCAGTATCGGGACAGGGCGGCACCGGGGAGCTGTTTTTT
CASSPVSGQGGTGELFF
>-|TRBV10-1|12|-|TRBJ2-5
TGCGCCAGCGGGGGGGCCGGAGAGACCCAGTACTTC
CASGGAGETQYF